One and the same sample provided the 4 T cell receptor beta chains below, sequenced in a study of blood T cells in healthy people across ages. The use of a sample-barcoded 5' primer and a J-beta primer mix characterized a second PCR of about 6 to 12 cycles. TCRdb re-derived calls from the 5' RACE reads in MiXCR, one entry per CDR3 protein. The data contain nearly 1 million distinct CDR3 sequences, roughly 51% of them singletons. Sequencing input: blood. The receptors were sampled from a woman aged 60-75 years in good health.

The rearrangement joins TRBV20-1 to TRBJ2-5; D gene uncertain. The closer fit of TRBJ2-7 to the DNA end suggests the J call may be wrong. The length of the CDR3 is 10 residues. Germline CDR1 reads DFQATT; CDR2 reads SNEGSKA (reference sequence). The CDR3 reads CSADRDEQYF. The CDR3 coding sequence is TGCAGTGCTGACCGCGACGAGCAGTACTTC.

CDR3: CASSSVPGRNQPQHF. The CDR3 region has the DNA TGTGCCAGCAGTAGCGTCCCTGGTCGCAATCAGCCCCAGCATTTT. The V call is TRBV28, the J call TRBJ1-5; D remains unclear. The CDR3 totals 15 residues. Germline CDR1 is MDHEN and CDR2 is SYDVKM. Trimming took off 5 bases at V and 2 bases at J, with 13 bases between the two ends.

The rearrangement uses TRBV3-1 and TRBJ2-5, with 8 bases fitting TRBD1. V lost 4 bases and J lost 4; bases outside the gene matches: 8. The CDR3 runs to 15 residues. Germline V gene lookup returns CDR1 LGHDT and CDR2 YNNKEL (reference sequence). The DNA for the CDR3 is TGTGCCAGCAGCCCGGCCAGGGGGCCGTCAGAGACCCAGTACTTC. This translates into CASSPARGPSETQYF.

About this clonotype itself: A read error is possible here, since a much larger clone lies one base away. This chain uses TRBV29-1 with TRBJ2-7, with D possibly TRBD2 on 5 matching bases. CDR1 and CDR2 from the germline V gene are SQVTM and ANQGSEA. The CDR3 runs to 12 residues. The CDR3: CGVVKGTGKQYF. The CDR3 DNA is TGCGGCGTCGTCAAGGGTACGGGAAAGCAGTACTTC.